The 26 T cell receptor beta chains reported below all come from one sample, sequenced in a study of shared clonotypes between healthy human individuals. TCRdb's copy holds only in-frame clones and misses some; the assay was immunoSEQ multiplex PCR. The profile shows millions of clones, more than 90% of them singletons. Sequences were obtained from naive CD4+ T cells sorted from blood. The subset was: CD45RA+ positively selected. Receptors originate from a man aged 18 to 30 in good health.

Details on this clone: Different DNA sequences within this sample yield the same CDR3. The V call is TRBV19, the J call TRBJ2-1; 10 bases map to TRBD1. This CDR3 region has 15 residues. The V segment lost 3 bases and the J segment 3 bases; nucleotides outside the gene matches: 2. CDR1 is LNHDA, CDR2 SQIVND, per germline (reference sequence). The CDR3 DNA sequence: TGTGCCAGTAGTATTTGGACAGGGGGCTACAATGAGCAGTTCTTC. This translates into CASSIWTGGYNEQFF.

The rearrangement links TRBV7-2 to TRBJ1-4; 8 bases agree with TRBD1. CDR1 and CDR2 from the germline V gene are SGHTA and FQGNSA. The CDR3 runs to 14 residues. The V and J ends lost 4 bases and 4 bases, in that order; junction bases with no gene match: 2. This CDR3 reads CASSSQGGNEKLFF. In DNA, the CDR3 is TGTGCCAGCAGCTCACAGGGGGGTAATGAAAAACTGTTTTTT.

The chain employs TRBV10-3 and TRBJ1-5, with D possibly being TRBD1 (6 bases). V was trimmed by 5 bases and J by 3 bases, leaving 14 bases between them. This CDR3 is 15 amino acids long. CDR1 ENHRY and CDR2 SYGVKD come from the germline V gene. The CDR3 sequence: CAISPTGPHNQPQHF. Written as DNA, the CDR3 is TGTGCCATCAGTCCGACAGGCCCCCACAATCAGCCCCAGCATTTT.

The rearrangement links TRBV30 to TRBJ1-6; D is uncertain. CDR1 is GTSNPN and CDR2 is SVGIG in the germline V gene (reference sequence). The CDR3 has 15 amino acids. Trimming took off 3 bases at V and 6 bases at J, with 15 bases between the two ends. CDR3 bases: TGTGCCTGGAGACAGCTTAGGCTAACTAATTCACCCCTCCACTTT. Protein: CAWRQLRLTNSPLHF.

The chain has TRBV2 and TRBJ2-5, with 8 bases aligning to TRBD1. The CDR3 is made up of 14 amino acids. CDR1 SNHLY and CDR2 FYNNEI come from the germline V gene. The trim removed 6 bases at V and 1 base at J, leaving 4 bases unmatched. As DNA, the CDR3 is TGTGCCAGCAGGGAGGACAGGGTCCAAGAGACCCAGTACTTC. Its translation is CASREDRVQETQYF.

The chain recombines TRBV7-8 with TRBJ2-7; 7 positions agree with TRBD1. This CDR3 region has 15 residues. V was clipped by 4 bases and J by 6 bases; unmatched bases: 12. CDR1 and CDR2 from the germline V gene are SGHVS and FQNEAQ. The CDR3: CASSSTGVGSSEQYF. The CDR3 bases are TGTGCCAGCAGCTCAACAGGGGTCGGGTCAAGCGAGCAGTACTTC.

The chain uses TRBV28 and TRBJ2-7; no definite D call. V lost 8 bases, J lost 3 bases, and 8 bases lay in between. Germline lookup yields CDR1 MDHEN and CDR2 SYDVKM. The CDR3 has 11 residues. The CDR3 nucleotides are TGTGCCAGCTTTGGGGTCTACGAGCAGTACTTC. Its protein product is CASFGVYEQYF.

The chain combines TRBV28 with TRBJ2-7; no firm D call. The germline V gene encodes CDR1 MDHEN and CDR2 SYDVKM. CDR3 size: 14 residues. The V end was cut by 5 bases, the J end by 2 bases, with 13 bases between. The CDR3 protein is CASSAPGFTYEQYF. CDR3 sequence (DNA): TGTGCCAGCAGTGCCCCCGGGTTCACCTACGAGCAGTACTTC.

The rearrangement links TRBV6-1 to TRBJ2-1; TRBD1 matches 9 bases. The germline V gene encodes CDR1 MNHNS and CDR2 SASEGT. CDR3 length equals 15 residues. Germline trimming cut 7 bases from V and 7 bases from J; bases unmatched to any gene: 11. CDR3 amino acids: CASTPGTGTGNEQFF. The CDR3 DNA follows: TGTGCCAGCACCCCCGGGACAGGGACGGGTAATGAGCAGTTCTTC.

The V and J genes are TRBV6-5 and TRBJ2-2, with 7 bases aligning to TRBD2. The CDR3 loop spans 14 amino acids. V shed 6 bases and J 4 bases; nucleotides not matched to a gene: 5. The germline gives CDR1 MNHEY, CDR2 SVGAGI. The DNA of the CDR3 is TGTGCCAGCAGAATAGCGGGCTTCACCGGGGAGCTGTTTTTT. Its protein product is CASRIAGFTGELFF.

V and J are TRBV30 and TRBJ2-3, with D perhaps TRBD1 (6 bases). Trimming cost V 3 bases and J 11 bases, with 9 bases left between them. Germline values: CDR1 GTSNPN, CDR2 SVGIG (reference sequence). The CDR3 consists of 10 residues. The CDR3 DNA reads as TGTGCCTGGAGCGAGGACAGGCAGTATTTT. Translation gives CAWSEDRQYF.

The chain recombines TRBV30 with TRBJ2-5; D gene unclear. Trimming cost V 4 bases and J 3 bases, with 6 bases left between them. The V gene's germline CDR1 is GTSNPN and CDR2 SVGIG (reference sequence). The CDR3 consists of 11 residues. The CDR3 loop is CAWKSEETQYF. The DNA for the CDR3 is TGTGCCTGGAAGTCGGAAGAGACCCAGTACTTC. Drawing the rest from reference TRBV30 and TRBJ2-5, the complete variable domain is SQTIHQWPATLVQPVGSPLSLECTVEGTSNPNLYWYRQAAGRGLQLLFYSVGIGQISSEVPQNLSASRPQDRQFILSSKKLLLSDSGFYLCAWKSEETQYFGPGTRLLVL.

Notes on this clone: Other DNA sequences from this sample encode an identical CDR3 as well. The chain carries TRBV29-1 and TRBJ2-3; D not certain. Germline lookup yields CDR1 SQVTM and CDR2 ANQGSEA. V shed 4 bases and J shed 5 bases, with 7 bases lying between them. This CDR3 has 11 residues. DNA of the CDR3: TGCAGCGTTGGATCGGGAGATACGCAGTATTTT. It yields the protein CSVGSGDTQYF.

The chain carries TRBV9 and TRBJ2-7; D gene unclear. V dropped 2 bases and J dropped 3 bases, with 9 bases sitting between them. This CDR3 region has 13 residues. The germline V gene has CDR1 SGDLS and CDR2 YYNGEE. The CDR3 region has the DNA TGTGCCAGCAGCGTCGGTAACAGCTACGAGCAGTACTTC. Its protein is CASSVGNSYEQYF.

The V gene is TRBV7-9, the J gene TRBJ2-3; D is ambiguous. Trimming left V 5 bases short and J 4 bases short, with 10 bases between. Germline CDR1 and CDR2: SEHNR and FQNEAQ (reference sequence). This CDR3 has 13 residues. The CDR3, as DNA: TGTGCCAGCAGCGCCCGACTTTCAGATACGCAGTATTTT. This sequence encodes CASSARLSDTQYF.

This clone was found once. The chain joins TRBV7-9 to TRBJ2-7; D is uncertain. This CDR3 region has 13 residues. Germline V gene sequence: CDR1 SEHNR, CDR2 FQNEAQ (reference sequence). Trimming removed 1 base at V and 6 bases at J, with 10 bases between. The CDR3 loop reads CASSLDGPFEQYF. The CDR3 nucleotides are TGTGCCAGCAGCTTAGATGGGCCCTTCGAGCAGTACTTC.

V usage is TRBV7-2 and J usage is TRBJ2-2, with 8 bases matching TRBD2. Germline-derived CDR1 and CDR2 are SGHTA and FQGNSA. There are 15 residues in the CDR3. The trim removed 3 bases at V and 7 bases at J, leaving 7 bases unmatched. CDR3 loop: CASSLTGGMVGELFF. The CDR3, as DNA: TGTGCCAGCAGCTTGACGGGAGGGATGGTCGGGGAGCTGTTTTTT.

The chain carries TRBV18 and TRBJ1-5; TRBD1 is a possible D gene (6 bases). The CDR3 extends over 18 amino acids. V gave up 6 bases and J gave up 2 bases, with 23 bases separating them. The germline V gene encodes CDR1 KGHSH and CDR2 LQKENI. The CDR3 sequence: CASSPSRDMALGNQPQHF. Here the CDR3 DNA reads TGTGCCAGCTCGCCCTCCCGGGACATGGCTCTTGGCAATCAGCCCCAGCATTTT. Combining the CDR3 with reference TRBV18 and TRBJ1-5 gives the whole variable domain NAGVMQNPRHLVRRRGQEARLRCSPMKGHSHVYWYRQLPEEGLKFMVYLQKENIIDESGMPKERFSAEFPKEGPSILRIQQVVRGDSAAYFCASSPSRDMALGNQPQHFGDGTRLSIL.

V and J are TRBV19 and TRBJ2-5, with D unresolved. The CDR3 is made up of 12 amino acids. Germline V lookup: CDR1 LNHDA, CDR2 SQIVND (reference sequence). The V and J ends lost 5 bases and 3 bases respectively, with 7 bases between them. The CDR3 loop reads CASSAQKETQYF. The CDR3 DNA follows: TGTGCCAGTAGTGCCCAAAAAGAGACCCAGTACTTC.

CDR3 in DNA: TGTGCCAGCAGCTTAAGTTCTGGGTCGGCGACCAATGAGCAGTTCTTC. It is translated as CASSLSSGSATNEQFF. The chain uses TRBV7-3 and TRBJ2-1; D unresolved. Per germline, CDR1 SGHTA and CDR2 FQGTGA. This CDR3 has 16 amino acids. V was cut by 1 base and J by 6 bases, with 16 bases left in between.

CDR3 loop: CASSVGRPPLTEAFF. For the CDR3, the DNA is TGTGCCAGCAGTGTTGGCCGCCCGCCCTTAACTGAAGCTTTCTTT. The chain joins TRBV2 to TRBJ1-1; unclear D gene. The CDR3 has 15 amino acids. The germline V and J ends were trimmed by 4 bases and 5 bases, with 17 bases remaining between them. Germline V gene sequence: CDR1 SNHLY, CDR2 FYNNEI.

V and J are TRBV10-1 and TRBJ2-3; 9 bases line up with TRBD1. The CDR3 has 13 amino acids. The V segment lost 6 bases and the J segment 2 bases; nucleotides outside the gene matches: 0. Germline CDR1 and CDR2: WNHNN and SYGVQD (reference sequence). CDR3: CASRQGATDTQYF. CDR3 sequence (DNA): TGCGCCAGCAGACAGGGGGCCACAGATACGCAGTATTTT.

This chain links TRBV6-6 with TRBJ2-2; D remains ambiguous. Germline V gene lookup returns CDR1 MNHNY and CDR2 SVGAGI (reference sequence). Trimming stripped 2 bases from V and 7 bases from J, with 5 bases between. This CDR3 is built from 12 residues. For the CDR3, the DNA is TGTGCCAGCAGTTACAGGGTCGGGGAGCTGTTTTTT. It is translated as CASSYRVGELFF.

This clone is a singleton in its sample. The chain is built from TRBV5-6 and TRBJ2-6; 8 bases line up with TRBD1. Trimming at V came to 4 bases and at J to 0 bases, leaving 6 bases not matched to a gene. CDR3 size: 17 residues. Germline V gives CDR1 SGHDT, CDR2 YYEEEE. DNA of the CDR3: TGTGCCAGCAGCCCCGGGACAGGATTCTCTGGGGCCAACGTCCTGACTTTC. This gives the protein CASSPGTGFSGANVLTF.

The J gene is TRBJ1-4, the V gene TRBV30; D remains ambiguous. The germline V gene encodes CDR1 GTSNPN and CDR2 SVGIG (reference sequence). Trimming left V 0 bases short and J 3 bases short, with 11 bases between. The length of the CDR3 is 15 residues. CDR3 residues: CAWSVGVGANEKLFF. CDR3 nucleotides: TGTGCCTGGAGTGTAGGCGTTGGGGCTAATGAAAAACTGTTTTTT.

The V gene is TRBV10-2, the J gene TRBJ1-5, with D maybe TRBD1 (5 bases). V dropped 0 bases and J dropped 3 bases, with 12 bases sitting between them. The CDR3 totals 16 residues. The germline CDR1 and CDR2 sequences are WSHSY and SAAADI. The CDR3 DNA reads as TGCGCCAGCAGTGAGTCAAGGACACAGTTCAATCAGCCCCAGCATTTT. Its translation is CASSESRTQFNQPQHF.